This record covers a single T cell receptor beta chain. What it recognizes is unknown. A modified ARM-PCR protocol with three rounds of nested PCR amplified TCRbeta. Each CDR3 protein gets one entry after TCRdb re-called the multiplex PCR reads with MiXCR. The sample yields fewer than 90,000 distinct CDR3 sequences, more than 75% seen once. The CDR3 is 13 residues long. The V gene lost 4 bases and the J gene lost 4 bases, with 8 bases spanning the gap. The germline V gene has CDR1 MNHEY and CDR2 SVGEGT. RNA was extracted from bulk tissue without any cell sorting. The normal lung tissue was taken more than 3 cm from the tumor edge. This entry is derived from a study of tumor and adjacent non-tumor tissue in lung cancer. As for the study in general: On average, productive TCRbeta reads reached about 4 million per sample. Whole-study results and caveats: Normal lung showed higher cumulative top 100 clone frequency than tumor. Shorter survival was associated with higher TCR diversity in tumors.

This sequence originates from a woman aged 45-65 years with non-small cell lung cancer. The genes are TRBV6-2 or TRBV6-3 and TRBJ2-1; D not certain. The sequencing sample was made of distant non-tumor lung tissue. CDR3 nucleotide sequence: TGTGCCAGCAGTTTAACCTATTACAATGAGCAGTTCTTC. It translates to CASSLTYYNEQFF.